This T cell receptor beta chain was recovered during a study of neurological immune-mediated disorders. Whole-study findings and limits: Multiple sclerosis, the disease with the least TCR clonal expansion, fell below healthy controls, whereas HTLV-1-associated myelopathy showed the most.

In this sample, this clonotype turned up many times. Its specificity is unknown. V was clipped by 6 bases and J by 11 bases, with 19 bases between them. The CDR3 runs to 13 residues. The germline V gene has CDR1 ENHRY and CDR2 SYGVKD. It was from 2 million PBMCs stored at -80 C that the unsorted libraries were obtained. TCRdb re-called the 5' RACE reads through MiXCR, storing one row per CDR3 protein. Among approximately 40,000 distinct CDR3 sequences listed, 3.5% to 4.5% were seen once. The rearrangement uses TRBV10-3 and TRBJ1-1, with a tentative D call TRBD1 (5 bases). The specimen was PBMCs. This sequence was found in a man in his thirties or forties with multiple sclerosis. In nucleotides, the CDR3 is TGTGCCATCAGACCGGGAAAGGGGTTTATGGCTTTCTTT. It specifies CAIRPGKGFMAFF.